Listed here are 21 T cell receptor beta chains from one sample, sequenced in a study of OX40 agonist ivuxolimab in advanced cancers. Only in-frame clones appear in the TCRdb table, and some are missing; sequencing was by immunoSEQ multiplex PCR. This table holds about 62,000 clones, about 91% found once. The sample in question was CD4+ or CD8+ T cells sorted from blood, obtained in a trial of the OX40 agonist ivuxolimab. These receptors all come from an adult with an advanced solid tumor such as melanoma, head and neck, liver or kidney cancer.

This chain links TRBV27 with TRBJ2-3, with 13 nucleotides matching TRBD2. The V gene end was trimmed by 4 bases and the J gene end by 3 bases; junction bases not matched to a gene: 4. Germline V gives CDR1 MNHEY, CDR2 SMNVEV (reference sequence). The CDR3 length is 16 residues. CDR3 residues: CASSWTSGSSTDTQYF. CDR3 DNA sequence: TGTGCCAGCAGTTGGACTAGCGGGAGTTCAACAGATACGCAGTATTTT.

CDR3 loop: CASSSRIGGVGYTF. In DNA form, the CDR3 reads TGTGCCAGCAGCAGTAGGATAGGAGGGGTTGGCTACACCTTC. This chain joins TRBV11-2 and TRBJ1-2; possible D gene TRBD1, 5 bases. The ends were cut back, 5 bases at V and 7 bases at J, with 17 bases in the middle. This CDR3 is built from 14 residues. Germline V CDR1 and CDR2: SGHAT, FQNNGV.

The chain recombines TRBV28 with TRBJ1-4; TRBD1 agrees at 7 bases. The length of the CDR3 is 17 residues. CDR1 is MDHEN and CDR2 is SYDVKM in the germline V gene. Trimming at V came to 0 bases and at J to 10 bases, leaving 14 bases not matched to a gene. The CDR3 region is CASSLWVQGEEEGKLFF. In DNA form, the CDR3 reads TGTGCCAGCAGTTTATGGGTCCAGGGGGAAGAAGAAGGAAAACTGTTTTTT.

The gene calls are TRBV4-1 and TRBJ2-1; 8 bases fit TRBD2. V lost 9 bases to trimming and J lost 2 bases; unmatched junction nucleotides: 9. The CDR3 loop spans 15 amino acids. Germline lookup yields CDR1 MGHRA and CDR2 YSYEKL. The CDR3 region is CASTGTRGPYNEQFF. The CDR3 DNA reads TGCGCCAGTACCGGGACTAGAGGGCCCTACAATGAGCAGTTCTTC.

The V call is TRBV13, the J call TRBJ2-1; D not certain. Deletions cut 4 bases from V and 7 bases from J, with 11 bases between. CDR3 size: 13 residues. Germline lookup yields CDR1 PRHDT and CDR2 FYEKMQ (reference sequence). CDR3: CASSSNGWNEQFF. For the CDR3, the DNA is TGTGCCAGCAGCTCAAACGGGTGGAATGAGCAGTTCTTC.

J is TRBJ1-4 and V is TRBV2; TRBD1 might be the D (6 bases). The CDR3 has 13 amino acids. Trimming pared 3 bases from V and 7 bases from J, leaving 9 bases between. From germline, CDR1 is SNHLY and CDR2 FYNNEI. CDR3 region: CASSEGGFEKLFF. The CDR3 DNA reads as TGTGCCAGCAGTGAGGGGGGCTTTGAAAAACTGTTTTTT.

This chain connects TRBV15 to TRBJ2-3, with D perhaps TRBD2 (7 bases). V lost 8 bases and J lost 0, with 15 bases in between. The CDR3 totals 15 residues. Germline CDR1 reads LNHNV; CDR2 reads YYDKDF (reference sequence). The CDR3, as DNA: TGTGCCACCCTAAGGGGGGGGGCTAGCACAGATACGCAGTATTTT. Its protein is CATLRGGASTDTQYF.

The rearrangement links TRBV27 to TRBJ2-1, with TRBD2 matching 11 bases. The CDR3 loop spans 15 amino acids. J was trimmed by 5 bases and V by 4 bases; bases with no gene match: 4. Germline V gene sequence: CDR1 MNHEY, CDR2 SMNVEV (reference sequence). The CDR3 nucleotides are TGTGCCAGCAGTTCCGGGACTAGCGGCCACAATGAGCAGTTCTTC. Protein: CASSSGTSGHNEQFF.

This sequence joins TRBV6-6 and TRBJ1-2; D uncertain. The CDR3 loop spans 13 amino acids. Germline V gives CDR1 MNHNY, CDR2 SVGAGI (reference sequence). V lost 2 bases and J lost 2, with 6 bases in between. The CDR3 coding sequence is TGTGCCAGCAGTTACCGGGCCAACTATGGCTACACCTTC. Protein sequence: CASSYRANYGYTF.

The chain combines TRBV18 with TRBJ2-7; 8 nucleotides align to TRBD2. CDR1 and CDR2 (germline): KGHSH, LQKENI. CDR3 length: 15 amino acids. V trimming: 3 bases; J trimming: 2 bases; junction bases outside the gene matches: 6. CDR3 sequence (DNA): TGTGCCAGCTCACCCACAGCGGGAGAGGCCTACGAGCAGTACTTC. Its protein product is CASSPTAGEAYEQYF.

CDR3 region: CASSEERGRETQYF. As DNA, the CDR3 is TGTGCCAGCAGTGAGGAAAGGGGCAGGGAGACCCAGTACTTC. The rearrangement uses TRBV25-1 and TRBJ2-5, with D maybe TRBD1 (5 bases). Trimming stripped 3 bases from V and 5 bases from J, with 13 bases between. The length of the CDR3 is 14 residues. Germline lookup yields CDR1 MGHDK and CDR2 SYGVNS.

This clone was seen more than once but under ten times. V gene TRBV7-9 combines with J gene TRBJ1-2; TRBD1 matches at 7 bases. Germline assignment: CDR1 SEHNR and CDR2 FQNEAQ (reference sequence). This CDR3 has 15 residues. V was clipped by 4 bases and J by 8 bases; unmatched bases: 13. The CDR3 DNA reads TGTGCCAGCAGCTCGGCATCAGGGGGATTGAAGGGCTACACCTTC. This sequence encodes CASSSASGGLKGYTF.

The CDR3 coding sequence is TGTGCCAGCAGCCCAACCCGGACAGGGATTAGCACAGATACGCAGTATTTT. Translated: CASSPTRTGISTDTQYF. This chain joins TRBV7-9 and TRBJ2-3; the match to TRBD1 covers 8 bases. Germline lookup yields CDR1 SEHNR and CDR2 FQNEAQ (reference sequence). This CDR3 spans 17 amino acids. J was trimmed by 0 bases and V by 5 bases; bases with no gene match: 10.

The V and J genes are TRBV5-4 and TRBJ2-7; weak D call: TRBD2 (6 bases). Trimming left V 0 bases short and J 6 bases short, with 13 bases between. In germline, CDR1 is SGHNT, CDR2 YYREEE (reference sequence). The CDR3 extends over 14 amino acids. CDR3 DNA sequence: TGTGCCAGCAGCTTGGAGAGCTTCGGGAGCGAGCAGTACTTC. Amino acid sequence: CASSLESFGSEQYF.

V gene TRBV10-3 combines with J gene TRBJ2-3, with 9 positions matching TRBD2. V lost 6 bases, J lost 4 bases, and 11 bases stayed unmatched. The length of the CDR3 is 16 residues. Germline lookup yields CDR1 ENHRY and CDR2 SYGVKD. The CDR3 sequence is CAIRGIAGANPDTQYF. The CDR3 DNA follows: TGTGCCATCAGAGGTATAGCGGGAGCAAATCCAGATACGCAGTATTTT.

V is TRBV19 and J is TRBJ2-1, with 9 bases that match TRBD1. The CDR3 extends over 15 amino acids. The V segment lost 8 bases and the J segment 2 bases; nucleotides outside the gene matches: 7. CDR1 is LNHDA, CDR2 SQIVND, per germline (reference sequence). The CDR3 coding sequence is TGTGCCAGTCAGGGTGGGACAGGGACCTACAATGAGCAGTTCTTC. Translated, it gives CASQGGTGTYNEQFF. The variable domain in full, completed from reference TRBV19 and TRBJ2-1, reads DGGITQSPKYLFRKEGQNVTLSCEQNLNHDAMYWYRQDPGQGLRLIYYSQIVNDFQKGDIAEGYSVSREKKESFPLTVTSAQKNPTAFYLCASQGGTGTYNEQFFGPGTRLTVL.

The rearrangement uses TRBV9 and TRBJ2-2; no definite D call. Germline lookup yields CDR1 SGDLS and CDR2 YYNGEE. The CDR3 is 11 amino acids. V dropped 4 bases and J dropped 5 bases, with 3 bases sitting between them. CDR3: CASSTTGELFF. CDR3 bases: TGTGCCAGCAGCACAACCGGGGAGCTGTTTTTT.

CDR3 coding DNA: TGTGCCAGTAGTACCTTGGGACTCCCCGGGGAGCTGTTTTTT. Protein product: CASSTLGLPGELFF. The V and J genes are TRBV19 and TRBJ2-2; D perhaps matches TRBD2 (6 bases). V lost 4 bases and J lost 6, with 12 bases in between. Germline V gives CDR1 LNHDA, CDR2 SQIVND (reference sequence). This CDR3 comprises 14 residues. The complete variable domain, with remaining parts taken from reference TRBV19 and TRBJ2-2, reads DGGITQSPKYLFRKEGQNVTLSCEQNLNHDAMYWYRQDPGQGLRLIYYSQIVNDFQKGDIAEGYSVSREKKESFPLTVTSAQKNPTAFYLCASSTLGLPGELFFGEGSRLTVL.

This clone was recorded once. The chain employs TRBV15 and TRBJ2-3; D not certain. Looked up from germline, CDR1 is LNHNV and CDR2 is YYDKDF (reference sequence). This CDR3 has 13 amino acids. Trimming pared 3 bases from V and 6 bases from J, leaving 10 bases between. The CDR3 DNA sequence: TGTGCCACCAGCAGCCTACCCCCCGATACGCAGTATTTT. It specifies CATSSLPPDTQYF.

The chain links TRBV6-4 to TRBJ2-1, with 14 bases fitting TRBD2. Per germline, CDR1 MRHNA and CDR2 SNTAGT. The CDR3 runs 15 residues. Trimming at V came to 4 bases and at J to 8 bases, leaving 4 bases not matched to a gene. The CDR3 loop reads CASSGGTSGSDEQFF. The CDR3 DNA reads TGTGCCAGCAGTGGAGGGACTAGCGGGAGCGATGAGCAGTTCTTC.

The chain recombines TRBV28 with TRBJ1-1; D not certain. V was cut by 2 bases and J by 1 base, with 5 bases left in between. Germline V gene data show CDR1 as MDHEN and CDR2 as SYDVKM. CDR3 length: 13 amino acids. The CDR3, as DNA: TGTGCCAGCAGTTTAAGGAGGAACACTGAAGCTTTCTTT. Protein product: CASSLRRNTEAFF.